This T cell receptor beta chain was found in a study of blood T cell repertoires in COVID-19. Germline loops: CDR1 SGHNT, CDR2 YENEEA. The CDR3 contains 14 residues. The V and J ends lost 5 bases and 2 bases respectively, with 11 bases between them. The table came from immunoSEQ multiplex PCR; TCRdb's copy has only in-frame clones and leaves some out. The table records roughly 77,000 clones, 76% of them present only once. Material for sequencing was peripheral blood. The chain recombines TRBV11-3 with TRBJ2-3; D gene uncertain. This TCR was sampled from a man aged 55 to 70 with COVID-19, enrolled during active disease. The CDR3 region is CASSISGPTDTQYF. The CDR3 bases are TGTGCCAGCAGCATTTCCGGTCCCACAGATACGCAGTATTTT. Supplemented by reference TRBV11-3 and TRBJ2-3, the full variable domain reads EAGVVQSPRYKIIEKKQPVAFWCNPISGHNTLYWYLQNLGQGPELLIRYENEEAVDDSQLPKDRFSAERLKGVDSTLKIQPAELGDSAVYLCASSISGPTDTQYFGPGTRLTVL.